This passage covers 20 T cell receptor beta chains from one sample sequenced in a study of Ad26.COV2.S vaccination and SARS-CoV-2 variants. The repertoire was sequenced with immunoSEQ multiplex PCR; TCRdb's copy has only in-frame clones and lacks some. The sample includes about 350,000 clones, about 90% of them seen just once. The sample in question was peripheral blood, obtained after recovery from COVID-19. These receptors all stem from a human donor who had recovered from COVID-19.

The V and J genes are TRBV6-5 and TRBJ1-1; TRBD1 might be the D (6 bases). Germline V lookup: CDR1 MNHEY, CDR2 SVGAGI. The CDR3 is 15 residues long. The V end lost 1 base, the J end lost 4 bases, and 13 bases lay between the germline ends. The CDR3 sequence is CASSYWGQGGTEAFF. The DNA for the CDR3 is TGTGCCAGCAGTTACTGGGGGCAGGGAGGCACTGAAGCTTTCTTT.

This CDR3 reads CASSRESLAGGTSYF. Written as DNA, the CDR3 is TGTGCCAGCTCACGGGAGTCCCTAGCGGGGGGCACTTCGTACTTC. This chain links TRBV18 with TRBJ2-5, with 11 bases aligning to TRBD2. CDR3 size: 15 residues. V trimming: 4 bases; J trimming: 13 bases; junction bases outside the gene matches: 14. The germline V gene has CDR1 KGHSH and CDR2 LQKENI.

As for this clone: The sample holds other DNA sequences that translate to the same CDR3. The chain links TRBV5-1 to TRBJ1-1; D gene uncertain. The CDR3 has 11 residues. Germline values: CDR1 SGHRS, CDR2 YFSETQ. The V gene lost 5 bases and the J gene lost 5 bases, with 7 bases spanning the gap. Written as DNA, the CDR3 is TGCGCCAGCAGAGCGAGTACTGAAGCTTTCTTT. It encodes CASRASTEAFF.

The chain links TRBV18 to TRBJ1-1; tentatively, D is TRBD1 (5 bases). The CDR3 is made up of 14 amino acids. Trimming took off 5 bases at V and 6 bases at J, with 16 bases between the two ends. Germline V CDR1 and CDR2: KGHSH, LQKENI. The CDR3 region has the DNA TGTGCCAGCTCATCGAATCAGGGTTTTGCTGAAGCTTTCTTT. Amino acids: CASSSNQGFAEAFF.

V usage is TRBV19 and J usage is TRBJ1-1; 9 bases align to TRBD1. The V and J ends lost 7 bases and 3 bases, in that order; junction bases with no gene match: 9. CDR1 and CDR2 from the germline V gene are LNHDA and SQIVND (reference sequence). The CDR3 has 15 amino acids. The CDR3 bases are TGTGCCAGTACCCGGGAGGGACAGGGAGACACTGAAGCTTTCTTT. This sequence encodes CASTREGQGDTEAFF.

CDR3 in amino acids: CASSMTGYQETQYF. As DNA, the CDR3 is TGTGCCAGCAGCATGACAGGGTACCAAGAGACCCAGTACTTC. The chain joins TRBV7-8 to TRBJ2-5, with 7 bases matching TRBD1. The germline V gene has CDR1 SGHVS and CDR2 FQNEAQ. CDR3 length: 14 amino acids. V trimming: 5 bases; J trimming: 0 bases; junction bases outside the gene matches: 3.

The chain employs TRBV7-9 and TRBJ2-3, with unresolved D. CDR3 length: 12 residues. Germline loops: CDR1 SEHNR, CDR2 FQNEAQ (reference sequence). Trimming removed 4 bases from V and 2 bases from J, with 4 bases in between. CDR3 loop: CASSSATDTQYF. DNA of the CDR3: TGTGCCAGCAGCTCTGCCACAGATACGCAGTATTTT.

The chain recombines TRBV6-5 with TRBJ2-2; TRBD1 might be the D (6 bases). Trimming removed 6 bases from V and 3 bases from J, with 11 bases in between. The V gene's germline CDR1 is MNHEY and CDR2 SVGAGI. This CDR3 has 14 amino acids. In DNA, the CDR3 is TGTGCCAGCAGACTACAGGGATACACCGGGGAGCTGTTTTTT. Translation: CASRLQGYTGELFF.

The J gene is TRBJ2-7, the V gene TRBV9, with TRBD1 matching 10 bases. With V trimmed by 3 bases and J by 2 bases, 5 bases remained unmatched. Germline V lookup: CDR1 SGDLS, CDR2 YYNGEE. There are 15 residues in the CDR3. CDR3 DNA: TGTGCCAGCAGCGCGACCGGACAGGGGGCCTACGAGCAGTACTTC. Amino acids: CASSATGQGAYEQYF.

This rearrangement joins TRBV4-1 to TRBJ2-3, with 11 positions matching TRBD1. Germline V gives CDR1 MGHRA, CDR2 YSYEKL. This CDR3 spans 16 amino acids. J gave up 5 bases and V 1 base, and 5 bases lay outside the gene matches. The CDR3 DNA reads TGCGCCAGCAGCCAAGTAGGACAGGGGGCAGTAGATACGCAGTATTTT. This encodes CASSQVGQGAVDTQYF.

The V call is TRBV14, the J call TRBJ2-3; D is ambiguous. The germline V gene encodes CDR1 SGHDN and CDR2 FVKESK. The CDR3 extends over 15 amino acids. Between the trimmed V and J ends, which lost 0 bases and 5 bases, there was a span of 12 bases. The CDR3 region is CASSQDIHTRDTQYF. The CDR3 nucleotides read TGTGCCAGCAGCCAAGATATCCATACCAGAGATACGCAGTATTTT.

The chain uses TRBV10-3 and TRBJ2-1, with a tentative D call TRBD2 (6 bases). The ends were cut back, 4 bases at V and 5 bases at J, with 9 bases in the middle. Germline V gene sequence: CDR1 ENHRY, CDR2 SYGVKD. This CDR3 contains 13 residues. CDR3 protein: CAISAGTHNEQFF. The CDR3 DNA reads TGTGCCATCAGTGCCGGGACTCACAATGAGCAGTTCTTC.

The CDR3 sequence is CASSFTTIEPHRADTQYF. CDR3 bases: TGTGCCAGCAGCTTTACTACGATTGAGCCCCACAGGGCAGATACGCAGTATTTT. This chain connects TRBV7-8 to TRBJ2-3; D may be TRBD1 (6 bases). V lost 3 bases and J 4 bases, leaving 23 bases between the germline ends. The CDR3 extends over 18 amino acids. Per the germline V gene, CDR1 is SGHVS and CDR2 is FQNEAQ.

The chain uses TRBV6-5 and TRBJ2-5, with 9 positions matching TRBD1. The germline V gene encodes CDR1 MNHEY and CDR2 SVGAGI. The CDR3 extends over 14 amino acids. V was pared by 7 bases and J by 5 bases, with 8 bases of the junction left unmatched. In nucleotides, the CDR3 is TGTGCCAGCACCTTGGGACAGGGTACGGAGACCCAGTACTTC. It translates to CASTLGQGTETQYF.

The CDR3 bases are TGTGCCAGCAGCCAAGGGGTGGGCTACACCTTC. Residues: CASSQGVGYTF. The gene calls are TRBV11-2 and TRBJ1-2, with D perhaps matching TRBD1 (5 bases). CDR3 length equals 11 residues. Trimming left V 5 bases short and J 8 bases short, with 9 bases between. Germline-derived CDR1 and CDR2 are SGHAT and FQNNGV.

The rearrangement joins TRBV9 to TRBJ2-5, with 11 positions matching TRBD2. The V segment lost 6 bases and the J segment 5 bases; nucleotides outside the gene matches: 9. Germline CDR1 reads SGDLS; CDR2 reads YYNGEE. The CDR3 loop spans 15 amino acids. The CDR3 protein is CASTVSGGAAETQYF. CDR3 coding DNA: TGTGCCAGCACGGTTAGCGGGGGGGCGGCTGAGACCCAGTACTTC.

This rearrangement joins TRBV4-1 to TRBJ2-4; D is unresolved. The V end was cut by 4 bases, the J end by 1 base, with 17 bases between. The CDR3 totals 17 residues. Germline V CDR1 and CDR2: MGHRA, YSYEKL. The CDR3 loop is CASSPKTPPGAKNIQYF. In nucleotides, the CDR3 is TGCGCCAGCAGCCCCAAAACCCCCCCTGGGGCCAAAAACATTCAGTACTTC.

The chain links TRBV18 to TRBJ2-2, with D possibly being TRBD1 (6 bases). Germline V gene sequence: CDR1 KGHSH, CDR2 LQKENI. The CDR3 is made up of 15 amino acids. The V end was cut by 2 bases, the J end by 1 base, with 8 bases between. The chain's CDR3 is CASSPGGQNTGELFF. The CDR3 DNA reads as TGTGCCAGCTCACCAGGGGGCCAGAACACCGGGGAGCTGTTTTTT.

The chain employs TRBV2 and TRBJ2-3; D uncertain. The CDR3 is 14 amino acids. Deletions cut 6 bases from V and 0 bases from J, with 10 bases between. In germline, CDR1 is SNHLY, CDR2 FYNNEI. DNA for the CDR3: TGTGCCAGCAGGCCCCTAACTAGCACAGATACGCAGTATTTT. Its translation is CASRPLTSTDTQYF. Variable domain in full (rest from reference TRBV2 and TRBJ2-3): EPEVTQTPSHQVTQMGQEVILRCVPISNHLYFYWYRQILGQKVEFLVSFYNNEISEKSEIFDDQFSVERPDGSNFTLKIRSTKLEDSAMYFCASRPLTSTDTQYFGPGTRLTVL.

The CDR3 is CASSSPAGAQETQYF. DNA of the CDR3: TGTGCCAGCAGTTCGCCAGCGGGGGCCCAAGAGACCCAGTACTTC. The chain employs TRBV2 and TRBJ2-5, with TRBD2 identical over 8 bases. The CDR3 is 15 amino acids. J was trimmed by 1 base and V by 5 bases; bases with no gene match: 6. The V gene's germline CDR1 is SNHLY and CDR2 FYNNEI. The whole variable domain, filled in from reference TRBV2 and TRBJ2-5, reads EPEVTQTPSHQVTQMGQEVILRCVPISNHLYFYWYRQILGQKVEFLVSFYNNEISEKSEIFDDQFSVERPDGSNFTLKIRSTKLEDSAMYFCASSSPAGAQETQYFGPGTRLLVL.